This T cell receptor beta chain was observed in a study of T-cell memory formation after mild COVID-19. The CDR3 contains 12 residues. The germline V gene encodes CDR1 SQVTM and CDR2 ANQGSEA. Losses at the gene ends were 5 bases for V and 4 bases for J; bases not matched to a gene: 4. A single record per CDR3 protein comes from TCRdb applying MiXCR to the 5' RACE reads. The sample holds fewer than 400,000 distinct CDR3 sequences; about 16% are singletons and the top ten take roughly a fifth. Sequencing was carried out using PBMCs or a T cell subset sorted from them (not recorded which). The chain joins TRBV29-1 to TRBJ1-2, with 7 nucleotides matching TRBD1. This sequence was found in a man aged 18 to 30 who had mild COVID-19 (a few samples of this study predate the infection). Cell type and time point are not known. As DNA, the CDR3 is TGCAGCGTTAAGGGGGCTTTCTATGGCTACACCTTC. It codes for CSVKGAFYGYTF.